This entry is about one T cell receptor (beta chain). This sample was taken from a study of blood T cell repertoires in COVID-19. Libraries were prepared by immunoSEQ multiplex PCR; TCRdb keeps only in-frame clonotypes and omits some of them. This sample has roughly 330,000 clones, with nearly 90% found just once. The CDR3 sequence is 13 residues long. V lost 7 bases, J lost 8 bases, and 17 bases lay in between. Sequencing was performed on PBMCs or T cells enriched from blood (not recorded which). The rearrangement uses TRBV12-3 or TRBV12-4 and TRBJ1-2; D uncertain. The receptor's source is a woman in her twenties or thirties who had recovered from COVID-19. CDR3 DNA sequence: TGTGCCAGCACCCCCGGGGTTGACGGAGGCTACACCTTC. Its protein product is CASTPGVDGGYTF.